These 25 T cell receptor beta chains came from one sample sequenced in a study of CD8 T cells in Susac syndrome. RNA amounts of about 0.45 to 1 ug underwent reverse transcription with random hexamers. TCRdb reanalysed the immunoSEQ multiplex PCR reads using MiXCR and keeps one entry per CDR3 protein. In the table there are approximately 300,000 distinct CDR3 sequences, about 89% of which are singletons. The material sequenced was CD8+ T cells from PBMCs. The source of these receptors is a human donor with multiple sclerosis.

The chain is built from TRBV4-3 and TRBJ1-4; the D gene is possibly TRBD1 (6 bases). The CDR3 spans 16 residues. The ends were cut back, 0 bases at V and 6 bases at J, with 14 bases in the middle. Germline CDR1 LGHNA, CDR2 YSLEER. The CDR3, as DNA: TGCGCCAGCAGCCAAGATGGGGGCCTCTCCCATGAAAAACTGTTTTTT. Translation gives CASSQDGGLSHEKLFF.

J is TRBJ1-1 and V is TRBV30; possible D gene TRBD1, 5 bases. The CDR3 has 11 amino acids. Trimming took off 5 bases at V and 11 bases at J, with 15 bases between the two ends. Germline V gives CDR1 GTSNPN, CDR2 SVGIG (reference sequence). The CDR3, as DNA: TGTGCCTGGGATTCCAGGGTGGGTGCTTTCTTT. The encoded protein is CAWDSRVGAFF.

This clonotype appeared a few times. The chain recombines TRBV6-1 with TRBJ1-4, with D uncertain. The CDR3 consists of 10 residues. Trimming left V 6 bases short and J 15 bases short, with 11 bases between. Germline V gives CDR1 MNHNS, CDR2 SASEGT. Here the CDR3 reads CASRDGLLFF. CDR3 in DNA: TGTGCCAGCAGGGACGGGCTATTGTTTTTT.

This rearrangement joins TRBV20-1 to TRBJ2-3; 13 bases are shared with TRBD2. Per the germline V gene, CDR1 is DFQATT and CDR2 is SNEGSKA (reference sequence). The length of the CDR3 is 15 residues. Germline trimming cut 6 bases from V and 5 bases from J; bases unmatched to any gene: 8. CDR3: CSARSRLAGGDTQYF. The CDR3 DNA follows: TGCAGTGCCCGAAGTAGACTAGCGGGGGGAGATACGCAGTATTTT.

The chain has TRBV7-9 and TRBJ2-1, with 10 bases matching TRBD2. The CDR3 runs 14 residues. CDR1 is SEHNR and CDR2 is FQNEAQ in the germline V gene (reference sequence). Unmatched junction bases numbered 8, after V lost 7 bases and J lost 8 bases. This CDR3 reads CASTQGTSVDEQFF. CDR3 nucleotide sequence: TGTGCCAGCACCCAGGGGACTAGCGTAGATGAGCAGTTCTTC.

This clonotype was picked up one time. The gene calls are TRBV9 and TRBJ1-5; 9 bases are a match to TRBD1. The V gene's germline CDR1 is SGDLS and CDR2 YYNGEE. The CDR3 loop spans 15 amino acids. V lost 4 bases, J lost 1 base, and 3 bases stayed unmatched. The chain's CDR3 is CASSPTGGSNQPQHF. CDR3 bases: TGTGCCAGCAGCCCTACAGGGGGCAGCAATCAGCCCCAGCATTTT.

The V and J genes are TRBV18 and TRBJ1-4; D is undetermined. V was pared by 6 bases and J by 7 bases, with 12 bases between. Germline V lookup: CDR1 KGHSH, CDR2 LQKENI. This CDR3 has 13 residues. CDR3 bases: TGTGCCAGCTCGGAGAGAACGCCTGAAAAACTGTTTTTT. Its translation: CASSERTPEKLFF.

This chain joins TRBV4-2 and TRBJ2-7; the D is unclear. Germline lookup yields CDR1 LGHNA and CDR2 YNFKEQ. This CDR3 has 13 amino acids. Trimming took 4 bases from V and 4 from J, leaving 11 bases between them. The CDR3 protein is CASSPGLGYEQYF. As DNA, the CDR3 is TGTGCCAGCAGCCCTGGGCTCGGGTACGAGCAGTACTTC.

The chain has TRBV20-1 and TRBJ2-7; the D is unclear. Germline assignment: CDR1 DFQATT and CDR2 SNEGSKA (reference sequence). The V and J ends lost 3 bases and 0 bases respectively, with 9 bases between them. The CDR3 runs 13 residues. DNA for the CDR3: TGCAGTGCTAGGTCTGGCGCCTCCTACGAGCAGTACTTC. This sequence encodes CSARSGASYEQYF.

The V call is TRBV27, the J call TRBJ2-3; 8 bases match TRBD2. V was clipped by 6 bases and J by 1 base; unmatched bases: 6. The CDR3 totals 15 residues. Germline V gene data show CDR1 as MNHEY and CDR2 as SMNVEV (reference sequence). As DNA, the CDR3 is TGTGCCAGCAGGCCCGCGGGGGGCGGCACAGATACGCAGTATTTT. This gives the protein CASRPAGGGTDTQYF.

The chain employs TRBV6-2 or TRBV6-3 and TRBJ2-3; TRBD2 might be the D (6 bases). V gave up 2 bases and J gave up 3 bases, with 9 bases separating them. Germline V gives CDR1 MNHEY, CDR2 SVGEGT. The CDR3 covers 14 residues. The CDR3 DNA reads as TGTGCCAGCAGTTACGGCGGGAAGACAGATACGCAGTATTTT. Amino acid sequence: CASSYGGKTDTQYF.

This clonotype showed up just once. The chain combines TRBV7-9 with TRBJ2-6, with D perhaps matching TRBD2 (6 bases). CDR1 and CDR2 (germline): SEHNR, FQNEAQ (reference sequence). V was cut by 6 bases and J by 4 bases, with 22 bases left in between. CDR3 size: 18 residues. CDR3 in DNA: TGTGCCAGCAGGGTAACCCGGGAGATTCGAACGGGGGCCAACGTCCTGACTTTC. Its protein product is CASRVTREIRTGANVLTF.

CDR3 in DNA: TGTGCCAGCAGCTCCCTCAGGGGATCCGTCTACGAGCAGTACTTC. Translation gives CASSSLRGSVYEQYF. V and J are TRBV5-8 and TRBJ2-7, with a weak D call TRBD1 (6 bases). Trimming cost V 3 bases and J 3 bases, with 16 bases left between them. In germline, CDR1 is SGHTS, CDR2 YDEGEE. The CDR3 is 15 residues long.

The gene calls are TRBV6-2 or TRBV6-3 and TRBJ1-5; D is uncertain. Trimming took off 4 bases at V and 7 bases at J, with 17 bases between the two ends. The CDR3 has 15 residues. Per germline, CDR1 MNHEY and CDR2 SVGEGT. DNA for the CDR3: TGTGCCAGCAGTTTCGGCCGGGTTTTCGAGCAGCCCCAGCATTTT. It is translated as CASSFGRVFEQPQHF.

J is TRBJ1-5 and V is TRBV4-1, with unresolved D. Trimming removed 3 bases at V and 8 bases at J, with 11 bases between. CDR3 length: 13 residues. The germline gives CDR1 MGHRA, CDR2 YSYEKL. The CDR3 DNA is TGCGCCAGCAGCCATCCTCAGTCAGAGCCCCAGCATTTT. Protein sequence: CASSHPQSEPQHF.

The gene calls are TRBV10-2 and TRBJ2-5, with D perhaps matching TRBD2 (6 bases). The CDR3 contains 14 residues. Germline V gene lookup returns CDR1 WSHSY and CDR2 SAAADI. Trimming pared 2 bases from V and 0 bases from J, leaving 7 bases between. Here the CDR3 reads CASSEGGYQETQYF. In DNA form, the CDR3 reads TGCGCCAGCAGTGAGGGGGGGTACCAAGAGACCCAGTACTTC.

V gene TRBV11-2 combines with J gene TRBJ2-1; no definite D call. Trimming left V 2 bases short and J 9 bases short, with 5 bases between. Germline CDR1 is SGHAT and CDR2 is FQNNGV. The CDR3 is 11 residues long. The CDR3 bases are TGTGCCAGCAGCTTAATGTCTGAGCAGTTCTTC. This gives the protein CASSLMSEQFF. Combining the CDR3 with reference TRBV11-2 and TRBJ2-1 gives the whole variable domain EAGVAQSPRYKIIEKRQSVAFWCNPISGHATLYWYQQILGQGPKLLIQFQNNGVVDDSQLPKDRFSAERLKGVDSTLKIQPAKLEDSAVYLCASSLMSEQFFGPGTRLTVL.

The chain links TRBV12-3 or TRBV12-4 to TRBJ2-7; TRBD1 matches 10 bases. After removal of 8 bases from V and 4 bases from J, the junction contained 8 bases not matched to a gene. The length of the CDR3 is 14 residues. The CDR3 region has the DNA TGTGCCAGCGGGGCGACAGGGGGCAAGTACGAGCAGTACTTC. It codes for CASGATGGKYEQYF.

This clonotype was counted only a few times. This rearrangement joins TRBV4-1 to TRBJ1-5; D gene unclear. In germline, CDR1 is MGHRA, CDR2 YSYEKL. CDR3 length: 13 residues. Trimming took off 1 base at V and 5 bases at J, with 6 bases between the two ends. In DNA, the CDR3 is TGCGCCAGCAGCCAAGGGAAGTATCAGCCCCAGCATTTT. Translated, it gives CASSQGKYQPQHF.

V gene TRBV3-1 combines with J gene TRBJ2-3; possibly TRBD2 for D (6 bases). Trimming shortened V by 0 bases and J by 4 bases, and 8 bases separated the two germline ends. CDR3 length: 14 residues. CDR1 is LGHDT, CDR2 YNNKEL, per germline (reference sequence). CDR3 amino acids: CASSQEGRPDTQYF. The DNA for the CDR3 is TGTGCCAGCAGCCAAGAAGGGAGGCCAGATACGCAGTATTTT.

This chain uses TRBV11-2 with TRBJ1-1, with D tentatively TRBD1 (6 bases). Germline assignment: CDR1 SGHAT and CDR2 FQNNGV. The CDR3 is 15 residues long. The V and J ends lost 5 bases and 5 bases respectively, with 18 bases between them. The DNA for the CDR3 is TGTGCCAGCAGCACAATAAGGGGGGAGTCAACTGAAGCTTTCTTT. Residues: CASSTIRGESTEAFF.

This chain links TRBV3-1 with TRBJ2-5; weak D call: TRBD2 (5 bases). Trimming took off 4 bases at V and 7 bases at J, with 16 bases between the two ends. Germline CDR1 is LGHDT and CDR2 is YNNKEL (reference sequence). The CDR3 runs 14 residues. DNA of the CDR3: TGTGCCAGCAGCCGTCCTAGCATTGAGGTGACCCAGTACTTC. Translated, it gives CASSRPSIEVTQYF.

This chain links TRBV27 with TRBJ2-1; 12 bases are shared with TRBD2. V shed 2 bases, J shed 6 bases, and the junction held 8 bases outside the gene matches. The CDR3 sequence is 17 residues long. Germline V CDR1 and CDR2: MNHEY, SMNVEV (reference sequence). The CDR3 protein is CASSLISSGGGGNEQFF. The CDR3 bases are TGTGCCAGCAGTTTAATTTCTAGCGGGGGGGGTGGCAATGAGCAGTTCTTC.

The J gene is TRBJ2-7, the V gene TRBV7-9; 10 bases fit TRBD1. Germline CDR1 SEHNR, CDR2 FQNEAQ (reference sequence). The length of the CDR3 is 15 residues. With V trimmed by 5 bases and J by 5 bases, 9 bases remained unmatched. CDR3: CASSADRGGSHEQYF. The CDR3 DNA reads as TGTGCCAGCAGCGCGGACAGGGGGGGTAGCCACGAGCAGTACTTC.

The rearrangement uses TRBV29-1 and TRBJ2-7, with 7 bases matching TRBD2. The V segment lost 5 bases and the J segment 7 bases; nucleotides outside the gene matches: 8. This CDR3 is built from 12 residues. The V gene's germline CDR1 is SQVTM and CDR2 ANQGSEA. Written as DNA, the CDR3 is TGCAGCGTTTATAGCGGGTCGGGGGAGCAGTACTTC. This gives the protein CSVYSGSGEQYF.